This passage covers 28 T cell receptor beta chains from one sample sequenced in a study of identical twins (dated by TCRdb to 2016 to 2017). The library came from 5' RACE. Sequencing used an Illumina HiSeq 2000. In TCRdb, the public reads were trimmed at Q25 with fastp and aligned with MiXCR, with productive beta chains retained. Every distinct CDR3 protein forms one entry, paired with its most common genes and DNA. Recorded for this sample are around 680,000 distinct CDR3 sequences; under 9% of them occurred a single time. Clones ranked in the top ten supply 0.98% of the sample. These same data were also listed under a study on yellow fever vaccine responses in identical twins.

Sequencing used PBMCs. The receptors were sampled from a woman aged 18-29 years in good health.

The rearrangement joins TRBV28 to TRBJ1-1; D is possibly TRBD1 (6 bases). V lost 2 bases and J 5 bases, leaving 12 bases between the germline ends. The germline CDR1 and CDR2 sequences are MDHEN and SYDVKM. The CDR3 is 14 amino acids. In DNA form, the CDR3 reads TGTGCCAGCAGTTTAGGGGACACGACAACTGAAGCTTTCTTT. This translates into CASSLGDTTTEAFF.

The genes are TRBV13 and TRBJ2-5, with D possibly matching TRBD2 (6 bases). Germline V gene sequence: CDR1 PRHDT, CDR2 FYEKMQ (reference sequence). This CDR3 spans 14 amino acids. V lost 6 bases and J lost 0, with 11 bases in between. In DNA, the CDR3 is TGTGCCAGCAGTTCGGGACTCCACCAAGAGACCCAGTACTTC. This translates into CASSSGLHQETQYF.

The chain is built from TRBV2 and TRBJ2-4, with 13 bases lining up with TRBD2. Germline V gives CDR1 SNHLY, CDR2 FYNNEI. CDR3 size: 14 residues. The junction had 12 bases not matched to a gene; V was cut back by 8 bases and J by 14 bases. CDR3 bases: TGTGCCAGCCGCCCGGGACTAGCGGGGTCCGGGGAGTACTTC. Its translation is CASRPGLAGSGEYF. Using reference TRBV2 and TRBJ2-4 for the parts outside the CDR3, the full variable domain is EPEVTQTPSHQVTQMGQEVILRCVPISNHLYFYWYRQILGQKVEFLVSFYNNEISEKSEIFDDQFSVERPDGSNFTLKIRSTKLEDSAMYFCASRPGLAGSGEYFGAGTRLSVL.

Comments on this clonotype: At one end, the junction sequence differs from germline, possibly due to a read error. This chain joins TRBV7-7 and TRBJ2-7; 7 bases line up with TRBD1. Germline lookup yields CDR1 SSHAT and CDR2 FNYEAQ (reference sequence). The CDR3 length is 13 residues. CDR3 region: CASSSLQGSEQYF. CDR3 DNA sequence: TGTGCTAGCAGCTCGTTACAGGGGTCCGAGCAGTACTTC. Drawing the rest from reference TRBV7-7 and TRBJ2-7, the complete variable domain is GAGVSQSPRYKVTKRGQDVTLRCDPISSHATLYWYQQALGQGPEFLTYFNYEAQPDKSGLPSDRFSAERPEGSISTLTIQRTEQRDSAMYRCASSSLQGSEQYFGPGTRLTVT.

J is TRBJ2-3 and V is TRBV27; TRBD1 agrees at 7 bases. Germline V lookup: CDR1 MNHEY, CDR2 SMNVEV (reference sequence). The CDR3 loop spans 19 amino acids. J was trimmed by 1 base and V by 4 bases; bases with no gene match: 17. The CDR3 region is CASSSLRQGRRAGTDTQYF. Written as DNA, the CDR3 is TGTGCCAGCAGTTCGTTACGACAGGGTCGTCGGGCAGGCACAGATACGCAGTATTTT.

This clonotype was recorded many times. The chain employs TRBV5-1 and TRBJ2-3; the match to TRBD1 covers 7 bases. The germline V gene encodes CDR1 SGHRS and CDR2 YFSETQ. The CDR3 runs 16 residues. V lost 3 bases and J lost 1; bases outside the gene matches: 8. The CDR3 bases are TGCGCCAGCAGCTACGGACAGGCCCAAGGCACAGATACGCAGTATTTT. Translation gives CASSYGQAQGTDTQYF.

This clonotype was observed many times. The V gene is TRBV10-3, the J gene TRBJ2-3; no reliable D call. CDR1 is ENHRY, CDR2 SYGVKD, per germline. The CDR3 is made up of 12 amino acids. Trimming stripped 11 bases from V and 0 bases from J, with 9 bases between. This CDR3 reads CALASSTDTQYF. Here the CDR3 DNA reads TGTGCCCTTGCTTCTAGCACAGATACGCAGTATTTT.

This clonotype showed up just a few times. CDR3 coding DNA: TGCGCCAGCAGCTTGGCCGCAGCGGGAGAGGCCGGGGAGCTGTTTTTT. Its translation: CASSLAAAGEAGELFF. The chain is built from TRBV5-1 and TRBJ2-2; 8 nucleotides agree with TRBD2. The length of the CDR3 is 16 residues. V lost 0 bases, J lost 6 bases, and 7 bases stayed unmatched. CDR1 is SGHRS and CDR2 is YFSETQ in the germline V gene.

This clonotype was counted many times. This chain connects TRBV29-1 to TRBJ2-1, with 7 bases that match TRBD1. Losses at the gene ends were 8 bases for V and 2 bases for J; bases not matched to a gene: 15. This CDR3 comprises 16 residues. Germline values: CDR1 SQVTM, CDR2 ANQGSEA. CDR3 sequence: CSNRDSPSSAYNEQFF. In nucleotides, the CDR3 is TGCAGCAACCGGGACAGTCCCTCTTCTGCCTACAATGAGCAGTTCTTC.

This clonotype was seen many times. The V gene is TRBV7-3, the J gene TRBJ2-1; D unclear. The CDR3 covers 13 residues. Trimming removed 4 bases from V and 4 bases from J, with 8 bases in between. In germline, CDR1 is SGHTA, CDR2 FQGTGA. The CDR3 sequence is CASSWRPYNEQFF. The CDR3 DNA is TGTGCCAGCAGCTGGAGACCGTACAATGAGCAGTTCTTC.

This clonotype was detected many times. The chain joins TRBV3-1 to TRBJ2-3; TRBD2 agrees at 8 bases. Germline CDR1 and CDR2: LGHDT and YNNKEL (reference sequence). The junction had 2 bases not matched to a gene; V was cut back by 6 bases and J by 0 bases. The CDR3 spans 14 residues. The CDR3 is CASSREGSTDTQYF. In DNA form, the CDR3 reads TGTGCCAGCAGTCGGGAGGGGAGCACAGATACGCAGTATTTT.

The chain is built from TRBV15 and TRBJ2-2, with a tentative D call TRBD2 (5 bases). The CDR3 totals 16 residues. Trimming shortened V by 4 bases and J by 6 bases, and 18 bases separated the two germline ends. CDR1 is LNHNV and CDR2 is YYDKDF in the germline V gene (reference sequence). In DNA form, the CDR3 reads TGTGCCACCAGCACAACCGGAGGAGGACCACCCGGGGAGCTGTTTTTT. It translates to CATSTTGGGPPGELFF.

This clonotype was found a few times. This chain connects TRBV7-3 to TRBJ2-1; D is perhaps TRBD2 (8 bases). This CDR3 comprises 16 residues. Trimming pared 4 bases from V and 4 bases from J, leaving 17 bases between. In germline, CDR1 is SGHTA, CDR2 FQGTGA. The CDR3 reads CASSSRGASGYNEQFF. The CDR3, as DNA: TGTGCCAGCAGCTCCAGGGGGGCTAGCGGGTACAATGAGCAGTTCTTC.

The sample holds many counts of this clonotype. This chain joins TRBV2 and TRBJ2-5; no clear D gene. Germline CDR1 and CDR2: SNHLY and FYNNEI. Trimming left V 6 bases short and J 9 bases short, with 14 bases between. The CDR3 runs to 12 residues. This chain's CDR3 is CASSYLFMAQYF. DNA for the CDR3: TGTGCCAGCAGCTACCTATTCATGGCCCAGTACTTC.

V is TRBV11-2 and J is TRBJ2-5, with D possibly being TRBD2 (5 bases). V lost 4 bases to trimming and J lost 2 bases, with 17 bases between them. From germline, CDR1 is SGHAT and CDR2 FQNNGV. The CDR3 runs to 16 residues. The CDR3 region has the DNA TGTGCCAGCAGCTCGCCGTGGGAGTTAGGACAAGAGACCCAGTACTTC. Translated, it gives CASSSPWELGQETQYF. The complete variable domain, with remaining parts taken from reference TRBV11-2 and TRBJ2-5, reads EAGVAQSPRYKIIEKRQSVAFWCNPISGHATLYWYQQILGQGPKLLIQFQNNGVVDDSQLPKDRFSAERLKGVDSTLKIQPAKLEDSAVYLCASSSPWELGQETQYFGPGTRLLVL.

This clonotype occurred a few times. The genes are TRBV14 and TRBJ2-7; D gene ambiguous. The CDR3 is 15 residues long. The V gene lost 1 base and the J gene lost 0 bases, with 10 bases spanning the gap. In germline, CDR1 is SGHDN, CDR2 FVKESK. CDR3 bases: TGTGCCAGCAGCCAAGTCTATTCTCTCTCCTACGAGCAGTACTTC. Translating it yields CASSQVYSLSYEQYF.

The chain recombines TRBV4-2 with TRBJ2-3; D is tentatively TRBD1 or TRBD2 (5 bases each). V lost 4 bases and J lost 6, with 14 bases in between. CDR3 length equals 14 residues. Germline CDR1 LGHNA, CDR2 YNFKEQ. CDR3 DNA sequence: TGTGCCAGCAGCCGCCCCGGGACGGTTGATACGCAGTATTTT. Residues: CASSRPGTVDTQYF.

This clonotype was counted a few times. CDR3 nucleotide sequence: TGTGCCAGCAGTGCCAGGTCGTCGGAAGATACGCAGTATTTT. This encodes CASSARSSEDTQYF. V is TRBV2 and J is TRBJ2-3, with D uncertain. This CDR3 region has 14 residues. V was pared by 4 bases and J by 5 bases, with 13 bases between. From germline, CDR1 is SNHLY and CDR2 FYNNEI.

The chain recombines TRBV20-1 with TRBJ2-3; 9 bases match TRBD2. Germline values: CDR1 DFQATT, CDR2 SNEGSKA (reference sequence). There are 15 residues in the CDR3. Trimming cost V 1 base and J 3 bases; bases outside gene matches: 5. The CDR3 reads CSARVSGGWTDTQYF. The CDR3 bases are TGCAGTGCTAGAGTTAGCGGGGGTTGGACAGATACGCAGTATTTT.

At least ten counts were recorded for this clonotype. The chain has TRBV20-1 and TRBJ2-7; D perhaps matches TRBD1 (5 bases). In germline, CDR1 is DFQATT, CDR2 SNEGSKA (reference sequence). V lost 5 bases to trimming and J lost 4 bases, with 18 bases between them. This CDR3 is 14 amino acids long. CDR3 residues: CSAFREMTAYEQYF. DNA for the CDR3: TGCAGTGCTTTTCGAGAGATGACAGCATACGAGCAGTACTTC.

This clonotype was found many times. The genes are TRBV15 and TRBJ2-2; TRBD2 matches 12 bases. The V and J ends lost 5 bases and 2 bases, in that order; junction bases with no gene match: 6. From germline, CDR1 is LNHNV and CDR2 YYDKDF (reference sequence). The CDR3 sequence is 17 residues long. CDR3 residues: CATSGGLAGINTGELFF. CDR3 coding DNA: TGTGCCACCAGCGGAGGACTAGCGGGGATCAACACCGGGGAGCTGTTTTTT.

This clonotype was counted ten times or more. The chain has TRBV25-1 and TRBJ2-1; D tentatively fits TRBD1 or TRBD2 (6 bases each). Deletions cut 3 bases from V and 6 bases from J, with 18 bases between. Germline-derived CDR1 and CDR2 are MGHDK and SYGVNS. The CDR3 has 16 residues. Here the CDR3 DNA reads TGTGCCAGCAGTGAGGGGGGCATGGTTCGAGTCAATGAGCAGTTCTTC. As protein: CASSEGGMVRVNEQFF.

This clonotype occurred a few times. The chain employs TRBV28 and TRBJ2-7, with D perhaps matching TRBD2 (5 bases). Looked up from germline, CDR1 is MDHEN and CDR2 is SYDVKM. V lost 2 bases to trimming and J lost 3 bases, with 11 bases between them. The CDR3 runs 14 residues. Written as DNA, the CDR3 is TGTGCCAGCAGTTTACGAGGGATGAACTACGAGCAGTACTTC. Translated: CASSLRGMNYEQYF.

There are a few counts of this clonotype. The chain recombines TRBV20-1 with TRBJ2-3, with 9 bases matching TRBD2. The CDR3 totals 15 residues. The germline CDR1 and CDR2 sequences are DFQATT and SNEGSKA (reference sequence). J lost 2 bases, V lost 3 bases, and 6 bases had no gene match. CDR3 region: CSASPSGVFTDTQYF. The CDR3 DNA sequence: TGCAGTGCTAGCCCTAGCGGGGTCTTCACAGATACGCAGTATTTT.

V and J are TRBV11-2 and TRBJ2-1; 14 bases map to TRBD2. Germline CDR1 and CDR2: SGHAT and FQNNGV. The V and J ends lost 6 bases and 10 bases, in that order; junction bases with no gene match: 5. This CDR3 is 14 amino acids long. The CDR3 reads CASRTSGGALEQFF. The CDR3 DNA reads TGTGCCAGCAGGACTAGCGGGGGGGCGCTGGAGCAGTTCTTC.

V is TRBV7-2 and J is TRBJ2-7; tentatively, D is TRBD1 (6 bases). Germline V gene sequence: CDR1 SGHTA, CDR2 FQGNSA. This CDR3 has 14 residues. Deletions cut 2 bases from V and 3 bases from J, with 11 bases between. CDR3 sequence reads: CASSLLRDNYEQYF. For the CDR3, the DNA is TGTGCCAGCAGCTTACTTCGGGACAACTACGAGCAGTACTTC.

The chain uses TRBV5-1 and TRBJ2-1; tentative D call: TRBD2 (5 bases). The CDR3 loop spans 15 amino acids. The germline V and J ends were trimmed by 4 bases and 2 bases, with 13 bases remaining between them. Germline CDR1 is SGHRS and CDR2 is YFSETQ. CDR3 DNA: TGCGCCAGCAGCGTGACTAACTCGGCCTACAATGAGCAGTTCTTC. This codes for CASSVTNSAYNEQFF.

The chain carries TRBV9 and TRBJ2-1; 7 bases match TRBD2. The CDR3 sequence is 17 residues long. J lost 3 bases, V lost 2 bases, and 11 bases had no gene match. Germline-derived CDR1 and CDR2 are SGDLS and YYNGEE. CDR3 DNA: TGTGCCAGCAGCGTCGCTGGGAAAATAGCGGGCTACAATGAGCAGTTCTTC. Translating gives CASSVAGKIAGYNEQFF.